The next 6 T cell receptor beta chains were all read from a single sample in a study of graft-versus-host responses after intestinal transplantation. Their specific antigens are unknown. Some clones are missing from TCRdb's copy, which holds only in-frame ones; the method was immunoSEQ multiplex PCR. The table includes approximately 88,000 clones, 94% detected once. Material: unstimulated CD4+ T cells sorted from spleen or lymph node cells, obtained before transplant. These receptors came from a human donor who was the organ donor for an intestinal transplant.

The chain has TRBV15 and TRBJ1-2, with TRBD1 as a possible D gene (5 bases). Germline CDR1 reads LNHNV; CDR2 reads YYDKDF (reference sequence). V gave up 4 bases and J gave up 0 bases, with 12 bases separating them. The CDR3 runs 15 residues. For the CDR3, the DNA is TGTGCCACCAGCAAGGGGCACACCGCTAACTATGGCTACACCTTC. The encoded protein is CATSKGHTANYGYTF.

DNA for the CDR3: TGTGCCAGTAACTCTAGAGGTTCGGCAGGGGAAGTCTATGGCTACACCTTC. As protein: CASNSRGSAGEVYGYTF. The chain uses TRBV19 and TRBJ1-2; tentative D call: TRBD1 (6 bases). The V end lost 7 bases, the J end lost 4 bases, and 25 bases lay between the germline ends. The V gene's germline CDR1 is LNHDA and CDR2 SQIVND (reference sequence). The CDR3 contains 17 residues.

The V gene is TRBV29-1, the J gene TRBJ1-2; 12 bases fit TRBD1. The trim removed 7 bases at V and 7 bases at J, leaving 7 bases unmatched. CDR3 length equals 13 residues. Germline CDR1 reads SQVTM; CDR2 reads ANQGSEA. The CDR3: CSGGGQGAIGYTF. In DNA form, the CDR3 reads TGCAGCGGGGGGGGACAGGGGGCGATTGGCTACACCTTC.

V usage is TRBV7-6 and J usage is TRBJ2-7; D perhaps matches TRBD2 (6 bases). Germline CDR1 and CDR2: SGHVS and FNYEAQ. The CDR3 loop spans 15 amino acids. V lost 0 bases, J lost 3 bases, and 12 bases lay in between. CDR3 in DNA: TGTGCCAGCAGCTTAGCGTCCGGGGGATACTACGAGCAGTACTTC. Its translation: CASSLASGGYYEQYF.

The CDR3 is CASSWQGYGGGSSGDEQFF. CDR3 nucleotides: TGTGCCAGCAGCTGGCAGGGGTACGGCGGGGGGTCCAGTGGCGATGAGCAGTTCTTC. The chain joins TRBV11-3 to TRBJ2-1; 8 nucleotides match TRBD2. The CDR3 is 19 residues long. Germline CDR1 SGHNT, CDR2 YENEEA. Unmatched junction bases numbered 22, after V lost 4 bases and J lost 8 bases.

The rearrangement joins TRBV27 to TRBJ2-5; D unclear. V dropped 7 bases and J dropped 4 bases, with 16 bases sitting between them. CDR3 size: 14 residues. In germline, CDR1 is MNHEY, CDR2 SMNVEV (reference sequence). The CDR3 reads CASKILGSGETQYF. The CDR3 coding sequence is TGTGCCAGCAAGATTCTGGGTTCAGGAGAGACCCAGTACTTC.